The TCR beta chain described here comes from a study of T cells expressing NK-cell markers. The authors generated TCR beta cDNA through 5'RACE template switching with UMIs. TCRdb reworked the 5' RACE reads into one entry per CDR3 protein, no DNA. This table lists a few hundred thousand distinct CDR3 sequences. The CDR3 is 14 residues long. Germline V gene data show CDR1 as MDHEN and CDR2 as SYDVKM. The chain carries TRBV28 and TRBJ2-3; TCRdb proposes TRBD1, but this gene call is untestable without DNA. Sequencing input: blood T cells: a sorted CD56 or NKG2C T cell subset, CD4+ or CD8+ T cells, or bulk PBMC T cells (not recorded which). This TCR derives from a man between 18 and 69 years old in good health. The CDR3 reads CASSFTGGRDTQYF.